Sequencing of this T cell receptor beta chain was carried out in a study of shared clonotypes between healthy human individuals (dated by TCRdb to the early 2020s). Context from the whole study: Two women and three men aged 18 to 49 years were included in the cohort. For each donor, CD4 naive and CD4 memory were each given three plates, CD8 naive was given two plates, and CD8 memory was given one plate. Blood TCR repertoires of a handful of healthy adults were deeply sequenced to estimate repertoire size and the extent of clonotype sharing between individuals. Different laboratories and diverse techniques were used to prepare libraries and sequence TCR repertoires, to increase sequencing depth and limit assay-specific biases. Per donor, leukapheresis produced somewhere between about 0.94 and 8.9 billion PBMCs.

CD8 naive samples were CD45RO-negative cells positively selected for CCR7, giving a CD45RA+CCR7+ population that excluded TemRA cells. The donors were healthy, HIV-negative adults with no recently reported acute infections or vaccinations. Only Caucasian adults living in Nashville, Tennessee, USA were represented among the donors. Blood was collected by leukapheresis, and PBMCs were isolated by Ficoll-Histopaque density gradient centrifugation and then cryopreserved in liquid nitrogen vapor phase. Analytical flow cytometry was used to check the purity and quantity of each magnetically sorted T cell population. Genomic DNA was isolated from every sorted fraction and measured by UV absorbance on a Nanodrop 2000c. Of note for this clone: Its antigen is currently not known. Nothing much larger sits one base from this clone, and base qualities are not available.

Reading from cysteine to phenylalanine, the CDR3 counts 16 amino acids. The CDR3 DNA has 48 bases and is translated from base 1. V loses 0 bases of germline sequence and J loses 0 bases, and the interval between the two ends is 11 bases. According to the germline V gene, CDR1 reads SGHDT and CDR2 reads YYEEEE. What the authors observed across the whole study: Sampling was restricted to blood, and TCR repertoires in tissues likely differ from the TCR repertoires found in blood. Across several donors, approximately 5% of naive CD4, 3% to 3.5% of naive CD8, around 2.5% of memory CD4, and about 0.4% of memory CD8 clonotypes were shared. Compared with non-shared clonotypes, clonotypes shared by all four sorted-subset donors had higher generation probabilities. Rarefaction of sorted-subset datasets indicated incomplete sequencing despite the large sequencing depth. The genetic and exposure-history diversity represented was limited by the small number of donors. Naive subsets generally had larger estimated clonotype richness than memory subsets. Pairwise subsampling led to the expectation that sequencing depth would affect the degree of clonotype sharing among donors.

TCR CDR3 regions were amplified from genomic DNA by multiplex PCR using the deep immunoSEQ assay. Extracted genomic DNA from each cell subset was distributed evenly across all wells of several immunoSEQ 96-well plates, and each plate was treated as a replicate. For sorted subsets, each replicate PCR was loaded with around 200 ng genomic DNA, equivalent to about 33,000 T cell genomes. Purified libraries were measured with a Qubit 3.0 fluorometer, size-checked on a Bioanalyzer 2100, and measured again with the KAPA Library Quantification kit. Each immunoSEQ 96-well plate was sequenced on its own single-read 150-cycle Illumina NextSeq 550 flow cell. In the original analysis: Because only junctional sequences without quality scores were contained in the immunoSEQ output, filtering matching that applied to full-length reads could not be performed. Sequences were annotated with PyIR, a Python wrapper for IgBLAST v1.9, and V/J genes and CDR3 were assigned using IMGT germline references. Reads were removed for weak V/J assignments (E-value above 1e-6), missing CDR3, stop codons, out-of-frame junctions, or ambiguous translated residues. V3J clonotypes were defined by identical inferred V gene, J gene, and CDR3 amino acid sequence. The percentage overlap between two repertoires was calculated by dividing the number of shared unique clonotypes by the size of the smaller repertoire. Richness of each repertoire was evaluated using RTK rarefaction, the Chao1 estimator, and Recon v2.1 estimates of unobserved clonotypes. Generation probabilities were computed with OLGA for all TCRbeta clonotypes obtained by the gDNA method from several donors. The table comes from immuneACCESS by way of TCRdb, which keeps in-frame sequences with V and J called. Part of the clones is missing from these tables; in studies checked, under half for an unresolved V gene and the rest for unknown reasons. V, J and clone size are those of that table, while D and trimming were read from the DNA. This sample comprises approximately 720,000 clones, about 92% of them detected only once. More than 20% of the sample is in the top ten clones.

The TCR was taken from a man aged 30 to 39 in good health. Here the chain combines TRBV5-6 and TRBJ2-3; too little of a D gene remains to name it. Material: naive CD8+ T cells sorted from blood. According to the study, the label for this sample's cell subset or site signals: CD45RA+CCR7+. The CDR3 in this case is CASSLVDLTSTDTQYF. Here is the DNA: TGTGCCAGCAGCTTGGTTGACCTTACGAGCACAGATACGCAGTATTTT.